A single TCR beta chain is shown here with its context. This sample is part of a study of blood T cell repertoires in COVID-19. The CDR3 covers 15 residues. Trimming took 4 bases from V and 3 from J, leaving 13 bases between them. Germline V CDR1 and CDR2: LGHDT, YNNKEL (reference sequence). In the authors' workflow: Amplification from reference gene primers served as the basis for estimated nucleated cell counts. Only in-frame clones appear in the TCRdb table, and some are missing; sequencing was by immunoSEQ multiplex PCR. That table furnishes V, J and clone size, whereas the DNA furnished D and trimming. The table includes approximately 80,000 clones, under 90% detected once.

The sample consisted of peripheral blood. This TCR was recovered from a man at least 80 years old with acute or convalescent COVID-19. The V and J genes are TRBV3-1 (or the pseudogene TRBV3-2) and TRBJ2-1; weak D call: TRBD1 (6 bases). In DNA form, the CDR3 reads TGTGCCAGCAGCCGTCCGACAGGAGACTACAATGAGCAGTTCTTC. Encoded protein: CASSRPTGDYNEQFF.